This entry concerns a single T cell receptor beta chain. The sample is drawn from a study of blood T cell repertoires in COVID-19. The overall study: Samples came from the United States, Italy and Spain, spanning acute and convalescent COVID-19. T cells, B-cell-depleted T cells, or PBMCs provided the cDNA or gDNA that served as material.

Authors' analysis steps: Amplification of reference gene primers provided the estimated nucleated cell counts. Produced via immunoSEQ multiplex PCR; TCRdb's table is partial and in-frame only. That table furnishes V, J and clone size, whereas the DNA furnished D and trimming. Among 65,000 to 85,000 clones, 79% were seen once, and the ten largest hold roughly 5%. Germline V gene data show CDR1 as SGHNT and CDR2 as YYREEE (reference sequence). Trimming stripped 4 bases from V and 6 bases from J, with 17 bases between. The CDR3 sequence is 14 residues long. Sequencing was done on a sample of peripheral blood. This sequence originates from an elderly woman with active or convalescent COVID-19. This chain joins TRBV5-4 and TRBJ2-7; a weak D match, TRBD1 (6 bases). The CDR3 here is CASSQINRAGEQYF. CDR3 sequence (DNA): TGTGCCAGCAGCCAAATAAACAGGGCCGGCGAGCAGTACTTC.